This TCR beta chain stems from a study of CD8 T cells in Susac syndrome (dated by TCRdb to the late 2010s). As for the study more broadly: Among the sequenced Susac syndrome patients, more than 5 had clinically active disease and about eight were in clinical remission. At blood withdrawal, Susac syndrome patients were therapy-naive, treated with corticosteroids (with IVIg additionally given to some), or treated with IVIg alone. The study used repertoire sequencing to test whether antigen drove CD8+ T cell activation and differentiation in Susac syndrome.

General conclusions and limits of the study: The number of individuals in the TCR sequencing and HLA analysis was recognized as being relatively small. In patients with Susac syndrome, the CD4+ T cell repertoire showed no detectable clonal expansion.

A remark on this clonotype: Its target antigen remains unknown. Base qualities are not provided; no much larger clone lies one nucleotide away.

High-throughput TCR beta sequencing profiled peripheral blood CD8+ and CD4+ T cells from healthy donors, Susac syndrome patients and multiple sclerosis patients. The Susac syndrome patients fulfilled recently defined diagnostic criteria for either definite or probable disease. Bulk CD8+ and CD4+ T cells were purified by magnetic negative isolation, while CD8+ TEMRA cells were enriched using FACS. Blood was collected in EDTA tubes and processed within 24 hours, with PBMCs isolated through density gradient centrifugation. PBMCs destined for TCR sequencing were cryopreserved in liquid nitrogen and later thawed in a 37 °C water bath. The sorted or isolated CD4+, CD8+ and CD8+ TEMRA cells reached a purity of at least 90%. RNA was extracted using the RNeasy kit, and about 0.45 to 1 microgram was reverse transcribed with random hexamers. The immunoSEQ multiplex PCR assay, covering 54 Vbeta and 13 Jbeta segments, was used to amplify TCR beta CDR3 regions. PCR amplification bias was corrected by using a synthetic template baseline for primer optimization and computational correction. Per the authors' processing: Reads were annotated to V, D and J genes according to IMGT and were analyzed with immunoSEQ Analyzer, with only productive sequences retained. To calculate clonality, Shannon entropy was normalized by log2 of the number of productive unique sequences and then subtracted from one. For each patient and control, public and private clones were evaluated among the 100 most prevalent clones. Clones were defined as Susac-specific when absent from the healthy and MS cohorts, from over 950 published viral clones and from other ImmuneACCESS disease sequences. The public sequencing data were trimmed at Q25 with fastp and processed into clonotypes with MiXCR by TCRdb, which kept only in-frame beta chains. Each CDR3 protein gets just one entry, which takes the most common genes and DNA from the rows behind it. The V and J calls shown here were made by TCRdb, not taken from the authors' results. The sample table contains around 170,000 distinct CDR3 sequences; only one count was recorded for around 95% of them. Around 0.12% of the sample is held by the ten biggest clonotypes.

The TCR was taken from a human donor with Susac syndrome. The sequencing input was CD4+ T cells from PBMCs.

CDR3 region: CSARDLGRSTDTQYF. The sequenced DNA is TGCAGTGCTAGAGATCTCGGCCGGTCCACAGATACGCAGTATTTT. The chain couples TRBV20-1 to TRBJ2-3, with the D gene not clear enough to name. The CDR3 runs 15 amino acids, cysteine and phenylalanine included. Solely the CDR3 DNA is kept, with 45 bases framed from the first base. V gives up 0 bases and J gives up 2 bases, and the segment between their germline ends measures 12 bases. The germline V gene encodes CDR1 DFQATT and CDR2 SNEGSKA (reference sequence).